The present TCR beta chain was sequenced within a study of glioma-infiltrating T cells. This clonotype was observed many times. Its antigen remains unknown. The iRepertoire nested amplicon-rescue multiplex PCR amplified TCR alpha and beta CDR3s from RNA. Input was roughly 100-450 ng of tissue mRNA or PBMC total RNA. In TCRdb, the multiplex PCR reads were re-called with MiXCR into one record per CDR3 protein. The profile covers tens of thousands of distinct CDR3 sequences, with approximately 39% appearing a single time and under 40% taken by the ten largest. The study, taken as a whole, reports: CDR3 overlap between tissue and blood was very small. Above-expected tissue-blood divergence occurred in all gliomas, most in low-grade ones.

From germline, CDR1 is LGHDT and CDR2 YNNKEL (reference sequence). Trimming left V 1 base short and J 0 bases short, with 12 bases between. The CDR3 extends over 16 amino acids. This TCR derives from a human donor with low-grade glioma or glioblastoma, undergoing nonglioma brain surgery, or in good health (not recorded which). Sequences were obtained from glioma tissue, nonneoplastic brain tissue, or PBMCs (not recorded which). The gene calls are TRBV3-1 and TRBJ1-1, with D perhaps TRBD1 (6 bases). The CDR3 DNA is TGTGCCAGCAGCCAAGTGGGGGCAGGCGTGAACACTGAAGCTTTCTTT. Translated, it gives CASSQVGAGVNTEAFF. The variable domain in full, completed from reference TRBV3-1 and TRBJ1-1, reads DTAVSQTPKYLVTQMGNDKSIKCEQNLGHDTMYWYKQDSKKFLKIMFSYNNKELIINETVPNRFSPKSPDKAHLNLHINSLELGDSAVYFCASSQVGAGVNTEAFFGQGTRLTVV.